The present entry profiles one T cell receptor (beta chain) with its context. Original methodology: How many nucleated cells were present was estimated from reference gene primer amplification. TCRdb's table, derived via immunoSEQ multiplex PCR, lists solely in-frame clones and lacks some. V, J and clone size derive from that table, while D and trimming were established from the DNA sequence. The table has about 320,000 clones, about 82% seen once. These data originate in a study of blood T cell repertoires in COVID-19. The overall study: The United States, Italy and Spain supplied acute and convalescent COVID-19 samples. PBMCs, B-cell-depleted T cells, or T cells were the source of the cDNA or gDNA that made up the material.

Germline values: CDR1 LNHDA, CDR2 SQIVND (reference sequence). This CDR3 is 14 amino acids long. Trimming removed 5 bases from V and 0 bases from J, with 10 bases in between. The V call is TRBV19, the J call TRBJ2-5; D may be TRBD1 (6 bases). This receptor was obtained from a human donor in a cohort sampled during active COVID-19. The sequencing input was peripheral blood. CDR3 sequence (DNA): TGTGCCAGTAGTGCATGGACAGACCAAGAGACCCAGTACTTC. It encodes CASSAWTDQETQYF.